This T cell receptor beta chain originates from a study of T cells after yellow fever vaccination. Turning to the study itself: Some fractions had low cell numbers, and these were prepared with SMART-Seq v4 Ultra Low Input.

The V gene's germline CDR1 is SGHVS and CDR2 FNYEAQ. This CDR3 contains 16 residues. V lost 5 bases to trimming and J lost 7 bases, with 20 bases between them. There are many counts of this clonotype. Its matching antigen is unknown. Regarding the study as a whole: The presence of abundant clonotypes contaminating from the bulk population was possible in FACS-sorted repertoires. Primary-vaccination clones mostly resurfaced post-booster (96% CD4, approximately 87% CD8).

Production of TCR cDNA was by 5'RACE template switching, which also added a universal primer site and UMIs. MiXCR, run by TCRdb on the 5' RACE reads, gives a single entry per CDR3 protein. The data show roughly 150,000 distinct CDR3 sequences, with more than 6% seen just once and under 0.95% held by the top ten. The receptor was derived from a man aged 30 to 39 who received the YFV17D yellow fever vaccine. The chain couples TRBV7-6 to TRBJ2-2, with D possibly matching TRBD2 (7 bases). The sequencing used CD4+ T cells sorted from PBMCs, collected 5 days after the yellow fever booster vaccination. CDR3 residues: CASSKTSQGSNGELFF. CDR3 DNA: TGTGCCAGCAGCAAGACTAGCCAGGGGAGTAACGGGGAGCTGTTTTTT.